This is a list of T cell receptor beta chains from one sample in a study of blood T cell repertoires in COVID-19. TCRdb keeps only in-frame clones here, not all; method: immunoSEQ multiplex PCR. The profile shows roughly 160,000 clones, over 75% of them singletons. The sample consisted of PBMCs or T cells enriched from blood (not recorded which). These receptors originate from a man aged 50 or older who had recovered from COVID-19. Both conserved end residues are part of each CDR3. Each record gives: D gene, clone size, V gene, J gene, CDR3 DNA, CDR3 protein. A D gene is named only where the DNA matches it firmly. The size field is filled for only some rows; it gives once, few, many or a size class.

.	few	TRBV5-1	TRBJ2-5	TGCGCCAGCAGCTTAGGGCAGGGTGTGACAGAGACCCAGTACTTC	CASSLGQGVTETQYF
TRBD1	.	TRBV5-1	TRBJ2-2	TGCGCCAGCAGCTTGGTCGGACAGGCGAACACCGGGGAGCTGTTTTTT	CASSLVGQANTGELFF
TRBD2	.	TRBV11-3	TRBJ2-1	TGTGCCAGCAGCTTGGACGGGGGGGGCTACAATGAGCAGTTCTTC	CASSLDGGGYNEQFF
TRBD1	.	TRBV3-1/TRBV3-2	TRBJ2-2	TGTGCCAGCGCCACAAGGGGGCAGTACGGCACCGGGGAGCTGTTTTTT	CASATRGQYGTGELFF
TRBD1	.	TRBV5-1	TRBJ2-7	TGCGCCAGCAGCTTAACCGGACAGGGGGAGGCCTACGAGCAGTACTTC	CASSLTGQGEAYEQYF
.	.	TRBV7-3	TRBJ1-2	TGTGCCAGCAGCTTAAGCCGGTTCTATGGCTACACCTTC	CASSLSRFYGYTF
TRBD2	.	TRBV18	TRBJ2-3	TGTGCCAGCTCTCGCCGGGCCTCCGGGAGGCCAGATACGCAGTATTTT	CASSRRASGRPDTQYF
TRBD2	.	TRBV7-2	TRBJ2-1	TGTGCCAGCAGCTTAGGAGCGGGGACCTACAATGAGCAGTTCTTC	CASSLGAGTYNEQFF
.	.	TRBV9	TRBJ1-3	TGTGCCAGCAGCGTAAGCCCAACAGTATCTGGAAACACCATATATTTT	CASSVSPTVSGNTIYF
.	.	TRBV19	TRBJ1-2	TGTGCCAGTATGCCGTCCTACCTAAACTATGGCTACACCTTC	CASMPSYLNYGYTF
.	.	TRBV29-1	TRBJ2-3	TGCAGCGTTGAATTCGTACAGGAGCCCACAGATACGCAGTATTTT	CSVEFVQEPTDTQYF
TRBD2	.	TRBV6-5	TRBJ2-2	TGTGCCAGCAGGGAGCGGGGAATGAACACCGGGGAGCTGTTTTTT	CASRERGMNTGELFF
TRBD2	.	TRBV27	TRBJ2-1	TGTGCCAGCAGTCTCCGACTAGCGGGAGGGGTGAATGAGCAGTTCTTC	CASSLRLAGGVNEQFF
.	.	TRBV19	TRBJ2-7	TGTGCCAGTAGTATAGTAGGCGGCAGCTACGAGCAGTACTTC	CASSIVGGSYEQYF
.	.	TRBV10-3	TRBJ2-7	TGTGCCATCAGTGTTAGCGTTTCGGGGAACGAGCAGTACTTC	CAISVSVSGNEQYF
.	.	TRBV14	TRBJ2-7	TGTGCCAGCAGCCAAGTAAGTAGCGGAGGCTACGAGCAGTACTTC	CASSQVSSGGYEQYF
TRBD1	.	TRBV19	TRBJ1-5	TGTGCCAGTACACCGAGTGGACAGGATTATAGCAATCAGCCCCAGCATTTT	CASTPSGQDYSNQPQHF
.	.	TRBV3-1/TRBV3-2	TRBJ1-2	TGTGCCAGCAGCCAAGCCGGCAGGGGCTATGGCTACACCTTC	CASSQAGRGYGYTF
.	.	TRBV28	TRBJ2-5	TGTGCCAGCAGTTCTCAGGAGACCCAGTACTTC	CASSSQETQYF
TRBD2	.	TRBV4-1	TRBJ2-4	TGCGCCAGCAGCCAAGAAGGCGGGGGGGTAAACATTCAGTACTTC	CASSQEGGGVNIQYF
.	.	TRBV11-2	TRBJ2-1	TGTGCCAGCAGCTTAGTTATATCCGGTGAGCAGTTCTTC	CASSLVISGEQFF
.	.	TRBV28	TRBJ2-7	TGTGCCAGCAGTTATTCGGGGGGCCGCCTTGGGGGGCAGTACTTC	CASSYSGGRLGGQYF
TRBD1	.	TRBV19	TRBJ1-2	TGTGCCAGTAGTTCCCGCCGCAGGGGGGACTATGGCTACACCTTC	CASSSRRRGDYGYTF
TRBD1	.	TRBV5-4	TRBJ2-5	TGTGCCAGCAGCCCGGCCAGGACAGGGAGTCCAGAGACCCAGTACTTC	CASSPARTGSPETQYF
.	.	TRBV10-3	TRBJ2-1	TGTGCCATCAGCCACGACTTCGTTAGCGATGAGCAGTTCTTC	CAISHDFVSDEQFF
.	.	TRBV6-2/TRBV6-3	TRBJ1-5	TGTGCCAGCAGTTACTCGACGAAGTTTAGGGGTCAGCCCCAGCATTTT	CASSYSTKFRGQPQHF
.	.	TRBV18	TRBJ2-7	TGTGCCAGCTCATCAGCGACAGGAAGCTACGAGCAGTACTTC	CASSSATGSYEQYF
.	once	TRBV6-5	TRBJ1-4	TGTGCCAGCAGCATTCCCGGTGGAAAACTGTTTTTT	CASSIPGGKLFF
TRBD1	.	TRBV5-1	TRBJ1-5	TGCGCCAGCAGCTTAGGAGGGGGCGGAATCCAGCCCCAGCATTTT	CASSLGGGGIQPQHF
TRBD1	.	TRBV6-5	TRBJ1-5	TGTGCCAGCAGTTCCTCCGGGACAGGGGGGAATCAGCCCCAGCATTTT	CASSSSGTGGNQPQHF
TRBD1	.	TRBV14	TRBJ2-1	TGTGCCAGCAGCCGGGACAGCGCCCACTCCTACAATGAGCAGTTCTTC	CASSRDSAHSYNEQFF
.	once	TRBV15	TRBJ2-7	TGTGCCACCAGCAGAGGACAAGCGGAGACCCACTACGAGCAGTACTTC	CATSRGQAETHYEQYF
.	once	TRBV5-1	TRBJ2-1	TGCGCCAGCAGCCCAGGGGTGGCGGGAGCTGAGCAGTTCTTC	CASSPGVAGAEQFF
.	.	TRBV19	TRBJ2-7	TGTGCCAGTAGTCCCCGAGCCCAGGCGCGCTCCTACGAGCAGTACTTC	CASSPRAQARSYEQYF
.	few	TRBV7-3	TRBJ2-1	TGTGCCAGCAGCTACGTCGGGAGCTCCTACAATGAGCAGTTCTTC	CASSYVGSSYNEQFF
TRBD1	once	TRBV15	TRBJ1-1	TGTGCCACCACTAAGGGACAGGGGATGAACACTGAAGCTTTCTTT	CATTKGQGMNTEAFF
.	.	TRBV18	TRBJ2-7	TGTGCCAGCTCACCGAATAGCAGGGGTTACGAGCAGTACTTC	CASSPNSRGYEQYF
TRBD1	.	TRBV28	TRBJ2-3	TGTGCCAGCAGGCCTCCGGGACAGGGCACAGATACGCAGTATTTT	CASRPPGQGTDTQYF
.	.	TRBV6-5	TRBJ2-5	TGTGCCAGCAGTTACGGGGGCACGGATGAGACCCAGTACTTC	CASSYGGTDETQYF
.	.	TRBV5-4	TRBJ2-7	TGTGCCAGCAGCTTTTTCGTTAATTCCTACGAGCAGTACTTC	CASSFFVNSYEQYF
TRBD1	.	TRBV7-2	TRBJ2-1	TGTGCCAGCAGCTTATACAGGGGAGATGAGCAGTTCTTC	CASSLYRGDEQFF
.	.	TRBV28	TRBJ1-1	TGTGCCAGCAGTTTTACGGTCTCTGAAGCTTTCTTT	CASSFTVSEAFF